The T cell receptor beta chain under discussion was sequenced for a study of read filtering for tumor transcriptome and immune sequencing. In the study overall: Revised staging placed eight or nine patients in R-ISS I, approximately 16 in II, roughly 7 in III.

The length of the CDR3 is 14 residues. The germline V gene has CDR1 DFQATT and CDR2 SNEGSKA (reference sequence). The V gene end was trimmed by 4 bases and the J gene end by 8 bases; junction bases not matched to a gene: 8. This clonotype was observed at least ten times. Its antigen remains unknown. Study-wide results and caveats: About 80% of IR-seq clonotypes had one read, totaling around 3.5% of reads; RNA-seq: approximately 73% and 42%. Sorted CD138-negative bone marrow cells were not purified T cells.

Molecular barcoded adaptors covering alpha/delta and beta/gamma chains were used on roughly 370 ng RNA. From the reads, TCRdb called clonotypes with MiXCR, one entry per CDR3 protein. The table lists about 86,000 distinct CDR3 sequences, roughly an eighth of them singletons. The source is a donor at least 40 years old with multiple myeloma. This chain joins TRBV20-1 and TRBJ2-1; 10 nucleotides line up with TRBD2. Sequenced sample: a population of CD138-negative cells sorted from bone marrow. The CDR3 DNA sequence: TGCAGTGCTATAAAGCGGGAGGGTTCCGATGAGCAGTTCTTC. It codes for CSAIKREGSDEQFF.